This is a list of T cell receptor beta chains from one sample in a study of T cell changes during pregnancy in multiple sclerosis. Only in-frame clones appear in the TCRdb table, and some are missing; sequencing was by immunoSEQ multiplex PCR. The sample shows tens of thousands of clones, approximately 95% of them seen only once. The specimen comprised CD4+ T cells from peripheral blood mononuclear cells, sampled in the first trimester of pregnancy. These receptors were taken from a female donor with multiple sclerosis, enrolled in a pregnancy study. The CDR3 runs from the conserved cysteine through the conserved F or W. A D gene is named only where the DNA matches it firmly. Expanded clones get a size class; other rows say once, few or many, or leave the size out.

>-|TRBJ1-4|TRBV5-5|-
TGTGCCAGCAGCTTGCAGGGTCTGGAACTGTTTTTT
CASSLQGLELFF
>-|TRBJ1-5|TRBV9|TRBD1
TGTGCCAGCAGCGTAGGATCCGGGACAGGGGGCTTCCAGCCCCAGCATTTT
CASSVGSGTGGFQPQHF
>-|TRBJ2-3|TRBV10-3|TRBD2
TGTGCCATCAGTGAGAAGAGCGGGGGGGAGGGAACAGATACGCAGTATTTT
CAISEKSGGEGTDTQYF
>-|TRBJ1-2|TRBV9|-
TGTGCCAGCAGCGTCAGACAGACAGCGGGAGGCTACACCTTC
CASSVRQTAGGYTF
>-|TRBJ2-7|TRBV11-1|-
TGTGCCAGCAGCTCCACCTACGAGCAGTACTTC
CASSSTYEQYF
>few|TRBJ2-2|TRBV2|-
TGTGCCAGCAATTATAGGGGGTGGAACGGGGAGCTGTTTTTT
CASNYRGWNGELFF
>-|TRBJ2-1|TRBV5-1|-
TGCGCCAGCAGCTTGGGTGACAGGGGACGGCGGGGGGGTTCGAGGGACAATGAGCAGTTCTTC
CASSLGDRGRRGGSRDNEQFF
>-|TRBJ2-7|TRBV14|-
TGTGCCAGCAGCCAAGTTAACAGGGACTACGTCGAGCAGTACTTC
CASSQVNRDYVEQYF
>-|TRBJ2-7|TRBV5-6|TRBD1
TGTGCCAGCAGCTCGGATGGACAGGGGGCGGGCGAGCAGTACTTC
CASSSDGQGAGEQYF
>-|TRBJ1-2|TRBV6-5|TRBD1
TGTGCCAGCAGTTACACGGGACAGCCCTATGGCTACACCTTC
CASSYTGQPYGYTF
>-|TRBJ1-4|TRBV20-1|-
TGCAGTGCTCAGGACATGCCTAATCTGTTTTTT
CSAQDMPNLFF
>-|TRBJ2-3|TRBV27|TRBD2
TGTGCCAGCAGCGGGGGGGGTACTGTTCTTGATACGCAGTATTTT
CASSGGGTVLDTQYF
>-|TRBJ1-5|TRBV6-1|-
TGTGCCAGCAGTGAAGCCTGGGCAGATAGGATTCAGCCCCAGCATTTT
CASSEAWADRIQPQHF
>-|TRBJ1-5|TRBV7-2|-
TGTGCCAGCAGCGCAGGCCCTCCCCCCACTCAGCCCCAGCATTTT
CASSAGPPPTQPQHF
>-|TRBJ1-4|TRBV5-1|-
TGCGCCAGCAGCCTGGCGGGGGGTAGCGAAGAAAAACTGTTTTTT
CASSLAGGSEEKLFF
>-|TRBJ1-2|TRBV2|-
TGTGCCAGCAGTGAGGACAGTCTCTATGGCTACACCTTC
CASSEDSLYGYTF
>-|TRBJ2-1|TRBV7-6|-
TGTGCCAGCACCTCCCTCGCCAGCTCCCCCCATGGAGCCTACAATGAGCAGTTCTTC
CASTSLASSPHGAYNEQFF
>once|TRBJ1-5|TRBV5-6|-
TGTGCCAGCAGCTTACAGGGAGGCAATCAGCCCCAGCATTTT
CASSLQGGNQPQHF
>-|TRBJ2-3|TRBV6-5|-
TGTGCCAGCAGTTACAGGGCGGTAGGGGGCACAGATACGCAGTATTTT
CASSYRAVGGTDTQYF
>-|TRBJ1-6|TRBV5-1|-
TGCGCCAGCAGACTGCAGGGCCGGGAGAATTCACCCCTCCACTTT
CASRLQGRENSPLHF
>-|TRBJ1-1|TRBV2|-
TGTGCCAGCTTACTGTACACTGAAGCTTTCTTT
CASLLYTEAFF
>-|TRBJ2-7|TRBV25-1|TRBD1
TGTGCCAGCTTGGGACAGGGGGTCCCGCAGTACTTC
CASLGQGVPQYF
>-|TRBJ2-3|TRBV6-6|TRBD2
TGTGCCAGCCATCGACTAGCGGGGATGGGAAATACGCAGTATTTT
CASHRLAGMGNTQYF
>-|TRBJ2-1|TRBV7-3|TRBD2
TGTGCCAGCAGCCCCTATTTAGCGGGCAATGAGCAGTTCTTC
CASSPYLAGNEQFF
>-|TRBJ1-4|TRBV5-8|TRBD1
TGTGCCAGCAGCTTGGTTGGGACAGGGAATGAAAAACTGTTTTTT
CASSLVGTGNEKLFF
>-|TRBJ2-1|TRBV5-4|TRBD2
TGTGCCAGCAGCTTGGTGGGCGGGGGGTACAATGAGCAGTTCTTC
CASSLVGGGYNEQFF
>-|TRBJ2-7|TRBV5-1|TRBD1
TGCGCCAGCAGCGAACAGGGGTATTACTACGAGCAGTACTTC
CASSEQGYYYEQYF
>-|TRBJ2-3|TRBV5-1|TRBD2
TGCGCCAGCAGCGCGGGACTAGCGGGGGGCAGGGCAGATACGCAGTATTTT
CASSAGLAGGRADTQYF
>-|TRBJ2-7|TRBV6-1|-
TGTGCCAGCAGTTTACAGGAGAGCTCCTACGAGCAGTACTTC
CASSLQESSYEQYF
>-|TRBJ2-3|TRBV27|-
TGTGCCAGCAGTTTACTAGAGGCAGATACGCAGTATTTT
CASSLLEADTQYF
>-|TRBJ2-5|TRBV7-2|TRBD2
TGTGCCAGCAGCCCCCCCCGATTAGCGGGGGGGCTAGAGACCCAGTACTTC
CASSPPRLAGGLETQYF
>-|TRBJ2-1|TRBV19|-
TGTGCCAGTAGGCTCCGGGACACCTCCTACAATGAGCAGTTCTTC
CASRLRDTSYNEQFF
>-|TRBJ1-1|TRBV30|-
TGTGCCTGGGACAGGCTGGGCACTGAAGCTTTCTTT
CAWDRLGTEAFF
>-|TRBJ2-7|TRBV10-1|-
TGCGCCAGCAGTGAGTCAGGCAGGGCGGAGCAGTACTTC
CASSESGRAEQYF
>-|TRBJ2-1|TRBV11-2|TRBD2
TGTGCCAGCAGCTTCCCGACTAGCGGGGGGCCCATTTCTTACAATGAGCAGTTCTTC
CASSFPTSGGPISYNEQFF
>-|TRBJ2-3|TRBV2|TRBD2
TGTGCCAGCCGGCGGGGGGGATCAACTAGTAGCACAGATACGCAGTATTTT
CASRRGGSTSSTDTQYF
>-|TRBJ1-5|TRBV6-5|TRBD1
TGTGCCAGCAGTACCGGGGACAGGCATCAGCCCCAGCATTTT
CASSTGDRHQPQHF
>-|TRBJ2-3|TRBV18|-
TGTGCCAGCTCACCACCATCCCGTCGTGGTGCCCTCGGTACGCAGTATTTT
CASSPPSRRGALGTQYF
>-|TRBJ2-5|TRBV7-3|TRBD2
TGTGCCAGCAGCCCCATAGGGCGGGGGGCCGGGGAGACCCAGTACTTC
CASSPIGRGAGETQYF